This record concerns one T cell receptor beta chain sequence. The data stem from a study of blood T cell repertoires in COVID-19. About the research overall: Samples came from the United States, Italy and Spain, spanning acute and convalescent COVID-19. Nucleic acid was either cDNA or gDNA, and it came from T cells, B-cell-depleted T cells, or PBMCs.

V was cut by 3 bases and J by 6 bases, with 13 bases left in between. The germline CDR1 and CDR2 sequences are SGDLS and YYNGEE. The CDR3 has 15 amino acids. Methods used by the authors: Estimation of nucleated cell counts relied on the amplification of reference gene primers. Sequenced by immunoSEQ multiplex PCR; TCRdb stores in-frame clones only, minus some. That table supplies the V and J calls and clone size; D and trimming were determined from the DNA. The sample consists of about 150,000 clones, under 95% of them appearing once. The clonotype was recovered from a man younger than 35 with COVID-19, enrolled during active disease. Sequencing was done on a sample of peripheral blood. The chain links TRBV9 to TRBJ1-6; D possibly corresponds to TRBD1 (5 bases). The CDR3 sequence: CASSGSGGVNSPLHF. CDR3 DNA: TGTGCCAGCAGCGGGAGTGGGGGGGTTAATTCACCCCTCCACTTT.